The rows below give T cell receptor beta chains drawn from one sample of a study of spatial heterogeneity in lung cancer. Via MiXCR, TCRdb re-called the 5' RACE reads, giving one row per CDR3 protein. The sample yields more than 3,000 distinct CDR3 sequences, more than 15% seen once. The sample consisted of lung tumor tissue, taken at surgery. The receptors were gathered from a male donor with early-stage non-small cell lung cancer. The CDR3 runs from the conserved cysteine through the conserved F or W. Fields, in order: D gene, J gene, V gene, CDR3 length, clone size, CDR3 DNA, CDR3 protein. D genes are given only for firm matches. The size field is filled for only some rows; it gives once, few, many or a size class.

D gene: .
J gene: TRBJ2-3
V gene: TRBV9
CDR3 length: 15
clone size: few
CDR3 DNA: TGTGCCAGCAGCGTAGAAGATGGGAGTACAGATACGCAGTATTTT
CDR3 protein: CASSVEDGSTDTQYF

D gene: .
J gene: TRBJ2-2
V gene: TRBV29-1
CDR3 length: 13
clone size: few
CDR3 DNA: TGCAGCGTTCTAGGGGCCAGTGGCGGGGAGCTGTTTTTT
CDR3 protein: CSVLGASGGELFF

D gene: .
J gene: TRBJ2-3
V gene: TRBV6-2/TRBV6-3
CDR3 length: 14
clone size: medium-sized
CDR3 DNA: TGTGCCAGCAGTTACTTCCAGGTGACAGATACGCAGTATTTT
CDR3 protein: CASSYFQVTDTQYF

D gene: .
J gene: TRBJ2-3
V gene: TRBV12-2
CDR3 length: 14
clone size: medium-sized
CDR3 DNA: TGTGAAAAGCACCCGGCTAGTTTAACAGATACGCAGTATTTT
CDR3 protein: CEKHPASLTDTQYF

D gene: TRBD1
J gene: TRBJ1-1
V gene: TRBV7-2
CDR3 length: 14
clone size: medium-sized
CDR3 DNA: TGTGCCAGCAGCCCAGACAGGGCCAACACTGAAGCTTTCTTT
CDR3 protein: CASSPDRANTEAFF

D gene: .
J gene: TRBJ2-3
V gene: TRBV7-2
CDR3 length: 12
clone size: few
CDR3 DNA: TGTGCCAGCAGCCTTAGCACAGATACGCAGTATTTT
CDR3 protein: CASSLSTDTQYF

D gene: .
J gene: TRBJ2-7
V gene: TRBV9
CDR3 length: 14
clone size: few
CDR3 DNA: TGTGCCAGCAGCAGGGGGGACAATACCTACGAGCAGTACTTC
CDR3 protein: CASSRGDNTYEQYF

D gene: TRBD2
J gene: TRBJ2-1
V gene: TRBV28
CDR3 length: 14
clone size: medium-sized
CDR3 DNA: TGTGCCACCTCTGGGACTAGCGGGATGAATGAGCAGTTCTTC
CDR3 protein: CATSGTSGMNEQFF

D gene: .
J gene: TRBJ1-1
V gene: TRBV6-2/TRBV6-3
CDR3 length: 12
clone size: .
CDR3 DNA: TGTGCCAGCAGTACCCCTTTATCTGAAGCTTTCTTT
CDR3 protein: CASSTPLSEAFF

D gene: .
J gene: TRBJ1-5
V gene: TRBV19
CDR3 length: 15
clone size: .
CDR3 DNA: TGTGCCAGTAGTATTCTTTCGGCAGTCAATCAGCCCCAGCATTTT
CDR3 protein: CASSILSAVNQPQHF

D gene: .
J gene: TRBJ1-2
V gene: TRBV19
CDR3 length: 15
clone size: .
CDR3 DNA: TGTGCCAGTAGTCCACGACAGACTTCTAACTATGGCTACACCTTC
CDR3 protein: CASSPRQTSNYGYTF

D gene: .
J gene: TRBJ2-4
V gene: TRBV24-1
CDR3 length: 17
clone size: large
CDR3 DNA: TGTGCCACCAGTGAGCCCGACGACAGTTTAGCCAAAAACATTCAGTACTTC
CDR3 protein: CATSEPDDSLAKNIQYF

D gene: .
J gene: TRBJ2-7
V gene: TRBV7-2
CDR3 length: 13
clone size: .
CDR3 DNA: TGTGCCAGCAGCTTATTGGGGGGCCACGAGCAGTACTTC
CDR3 protein: CASSLLGGHEQYF

D gene: .
J gene: TRBJ1-2
V gene: TRBV14
CDR3 length: 14
clone size: medium-sized
CDR3 DNA: TGTGCCAGCAGCCGGGACGGCTCTGACTATGGCTACACCTTC
CDR3 protein: CASSRDGSDYGYTF

D gene: TRBD2
J gene: TRBJ2-1
V gene: TRBV19
CDR3 length: 18
clone size: medium-sized
CDR3 DNA: TGTGCCAGTAGTAGGGGCCTCCTAGCGGGACCAACTTACAATGAGCAGTTCTTC
CDR3 protein: CASSRGLLAGPTYNEQFF

D gene: .
J gene: TRBJ2-3
V gene: TRBV10-1
CDR3 length: 14
clone size: medium-sized
CDR3 DNA: TGCGCCAGCAGTGAGTCGCAAAGCACAGATACGCAGTATTTT
CDR3 protein: CASSESQSTDTQYF

D gene: .
J gene: TRBJ1-4
V gene: TRBV20-1
CDR3 length: 12
clone size: .
CDR3 DNA: TGCAGTGATAGTGCGGATAATGAAAAACTGTTTTTT
CDR3 protein: CSDSADNEKLFF

D gene: .
J gene: TRBJ2-1
V gene: TRBV30
CDR3 length: 13
clone size: .
CDR3 DNA: TGTGCCTGGAGGACTCAGGGTGGCAATGAGCAGTTCTTC
CDR3 protein: CAWRTQGGNEQFF

D gene: .
J gene: TRBJ1-3
V gene: TRBV6-5
CDR3 length: 14
clone size: medium-sized
CDR3 DNA: TGTGCCAGCAGACAGGGTTACTCTGGAAACACCATATATTTT
CDR3 protein: CASRQGYSGNTIYF

D gene: .
J gene: TRBJ2-7
V gene: TRBV23-1
CDR3 length: 16
clone size: medium-sized
CDR3 DNA: TGCGCCAGCAGTCATCTGGGCCGCCTCACGTACCAAGAGCAGTACTTC
CDR3 protein: CASSHLGRLTYQEQYF

D gene: .
J gene: TRBJ2-7
V gene: TRBV18
CDR3 length: 14
clone size: large
CDR3 DNA: TGTGCCAGCTCACTAACCTCGGACCGCTACGAGCAGTACTTC
CDR3 protein: CASSLTSDRYEQYF

D gene: TRBD1
J gene: TRBJ2-1
V gene: TRBV13
CDR3 length: 16
clone size: few
CDR3 DNA: TGTGCCAGCAGCCCACAGGGCGGACAGGGGGCTGGTGAGCAGTTCTTC
CDR3 protein: CASSPQGGQGAGEQFF

D gene: .
J gene: TRBJ2-1
V gene: TRBV14
CDR3 length: 16
clone size: large
CDR3 DNA: TGTGCCAGCAGCCAAGAACGGGCGATCCAGGGAGATGAGCAGTTCTTC
CDR3 protein: CASSQERAIQGDEQFF

D gene: .
J gene: TRBJ2-6
V gene: TRBV7-2
CDR3 length: 20
clone size: .
CDR3 DNA: TGTGCCAGCAGCTTAGCACGGCTTCTTTTCTTTGGATCTGGGGCCAACGTCCTGACTTTC
CDR3 protein: CASSLARLLFFGSGANVLTF

D gene: TRBD2
J gene: TRBJ2-3
V gene: TRBV6-5
CDR3 length: 16
clone size: medium-sized
CDR3 DNA: TGTGCCAGCAGGCAAAACCCTCGTAGCGGGGCGGATACGCAGTATTTT
CDR3 protein: CASRQNPRSGADTQYF

D gene: .
J gene: TRBJ2-3
V gene: TRBV28
CDR3 length: 15
clone size: few
CDR3 DNA: TGTGCCAACAGTTCCCCCCCACCAGGGTTAGATACGCAGTATTTT
CDR3 protein: CANSSPPPGLDTQYF

D gene: .
J gene: TRBJ1-2
V gene: TRBV19
CDR3 length: 13
clone size: medium-sized
CDR3 DNA: TGTGCCAGTAGTCCGGGACTCGACTATGGCTACACCTTC
CDR3 protein: CASSPGLDYGYTF

D gene: .
J gene: TRBJ2-1
V gene: TRBV5-4
CDR3 length: 16
clone size: .
CDR3 DNA: TGTGCCAGCAGCCTCCCAGGGACACCCGAATACAATGAGCAGTTCTTC
CDR3 protein: CASSLPGTPEYNEQFF

D gene: TRBD2
J gene: TRBJ2-3
V gene: TRBV19
CDR3 length: 16
clone size: medium-sized
CDR3 DNA: TGTGCCAGTAGTATAGTGGCTAGCGGGGGCACAGATACGCAGTATTTT
CDR3 protein: CASSIVASGGTDTQYF

D gene: TRBD1
J gene: TRBJ1-1
V gene: TRBV20-1
CDR3 length: 14
clone size: many
CDR3 DNA: TGCAGTGCTAGCGACGGGACAGGGGGCACTGAAGCTTTCTTT
CDR3 protein: CSASDGTGGTEAFF

D gene: TRBD1
J gene: TRBJ2-7
V gene: TRBV28
CDR3 length: 12
clone size: few
CDR3 DNA: TGTGCCAGCAGACGACAGGGCTACGAGCAGTACTTC
CDR3 protein: CASRRQGYEQYF

D gene: .
J gene: TRBJ2-5
V gene: TRBV29-1
CDR3 length: 14
clone size: large
CDR3 DNA: TGCAGCGTTGTATCGGGGGCGGAACAAGAGACCCAGTACTTC
CDR3 protein: CSVVSGAEQETQYF

D gene: .
J gene: TRBJ2-7
V gene: TRBV27
CDR3 length: 11
clone size: medium-sized
CDR3 DNA: TGTGCCAGCAGTTATCTTCGAGAGCAGTACTTC
CDR3 protein: CASSYLREQYF

D gene: .
J gene: TRBJ1-6
V gene: TRBV20-1
CDR3 length: 18
clone size: once
CDR3 DNA: TGCAGTGCTAGAGATATGATGGCTCCGAGCTCCTATAATTCACCCCTCCACTTT
CDR3 protein: CSARDMMAPSSYNSPLHF

D gene: .
J gene: TRBJ2-3
V gene: TRBV7-2
CDR3 length: 15
clone size: large
CDR3 DNA: TGTGCCAGCAGCTTAGTTGCCACAGCGACCCCCACGCAGTATTTT
CDR3 protein: CASSLVATATPTQYF

D gene: .
J gene: TRBJ2-2
V gene: TRBV15
CDR3 length: 15
clone size: many
CDR3 DNA: TGTGCCACCACGAACAGGGACTTTGGGACCGGGGAGCTGTTTTTT
CDR3 protein: CATTNRDFGTGELFF

D gene: .
J gene: TRBJ1-5
V gene: TRBV7-2
CDR3 length: 16
clone size: .
CDR3 DNA: TGTGCCAGCAGCTTCGTGTCTGGCCCTAGCAATCAGCCCCAGCATTTT
CDR3 protein: CASSFVSGPSNQPQHF

D gene: .
J gene: TRBJ2-1
V gene: TRBV6-2/TRBV6-3
CDR3 length: 16
clone size: medium-sized
CDR3 DNA: TGTGCCAGCCGCCAACCGACCATCACCTCCTACAATGAGCAGTTCTTC
CDR3 protein: CASRQPTITSYNEQFF